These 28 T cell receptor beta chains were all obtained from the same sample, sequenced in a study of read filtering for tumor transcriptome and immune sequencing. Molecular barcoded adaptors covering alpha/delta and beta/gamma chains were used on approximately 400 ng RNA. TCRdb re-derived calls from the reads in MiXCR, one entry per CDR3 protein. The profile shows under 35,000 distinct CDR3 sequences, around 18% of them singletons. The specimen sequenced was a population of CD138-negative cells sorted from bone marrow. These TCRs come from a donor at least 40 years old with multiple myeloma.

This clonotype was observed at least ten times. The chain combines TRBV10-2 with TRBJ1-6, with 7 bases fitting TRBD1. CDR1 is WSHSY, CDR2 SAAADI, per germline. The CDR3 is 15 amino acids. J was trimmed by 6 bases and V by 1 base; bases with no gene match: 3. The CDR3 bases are TGCGCCAGCAGTGAGTGGGGGACAGTTAATTCACCCCTCCACTTT. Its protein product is CASSEWGTVNSPLHF.

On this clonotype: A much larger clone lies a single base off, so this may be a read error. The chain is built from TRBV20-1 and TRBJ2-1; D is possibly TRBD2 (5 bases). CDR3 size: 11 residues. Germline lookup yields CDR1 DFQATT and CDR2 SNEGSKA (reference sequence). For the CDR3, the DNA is TGCAGTTCTAGAGGGCACAATGAGCAGTTCTTC. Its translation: CSSRGHNEQFF.

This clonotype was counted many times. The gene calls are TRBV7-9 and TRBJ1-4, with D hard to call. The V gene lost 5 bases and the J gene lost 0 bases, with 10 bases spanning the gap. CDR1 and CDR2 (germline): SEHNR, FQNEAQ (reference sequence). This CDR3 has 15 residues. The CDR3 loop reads CASSRSEATNEKLFF. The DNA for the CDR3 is TGTGCCAGCAGCCGCTCGGAGGCAACTAATGAAAAACTGTTTTTT. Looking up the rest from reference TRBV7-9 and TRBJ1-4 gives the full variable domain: DTGVSQNPRHKITKRGQNVTFRCDPISEHNRLYWYRQTLGQGPEFLTYFQNEAQLEKSRLLSDRFSAERPKGSFSTLEIQRTEQGDSAMYLCASSRSEATNEKLFFGSGTQLSVL.

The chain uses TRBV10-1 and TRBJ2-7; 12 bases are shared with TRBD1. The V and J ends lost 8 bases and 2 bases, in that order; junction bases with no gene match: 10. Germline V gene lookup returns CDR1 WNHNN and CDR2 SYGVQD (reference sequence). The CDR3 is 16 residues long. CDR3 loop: CASRDRGPRRPYEQYF. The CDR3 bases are TGCGCCAGCCGGGACAGGGGGCCCAGGAGGCCCTACGAGCAGTACTTC.

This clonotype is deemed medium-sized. As DNA, the CDR3 is TGTGCCAGCAATTCCGGTGGGGTCAGTGAGCAGTTCTTC. Amino acids: CASNSGGVSEQFF. The chain couples TRBV6-2 or TRBV6-3 to TRBJ2-1; unclear D gene. This CDR3 has 13 residues. In germline, CDR1 is MNHEY, CDR2 SVGEGT. V was shortened by 7 bases and J by 9 bases, with 16 bases between the two germline ends.

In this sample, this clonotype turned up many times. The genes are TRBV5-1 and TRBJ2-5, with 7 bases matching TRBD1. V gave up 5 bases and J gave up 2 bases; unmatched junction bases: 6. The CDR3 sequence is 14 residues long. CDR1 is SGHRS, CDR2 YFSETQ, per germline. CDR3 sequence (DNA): TGCGCCAGCAGGATCGGGACAGCACAAGAGACCCAGTACTTC. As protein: CASRIGTAQETQYF.

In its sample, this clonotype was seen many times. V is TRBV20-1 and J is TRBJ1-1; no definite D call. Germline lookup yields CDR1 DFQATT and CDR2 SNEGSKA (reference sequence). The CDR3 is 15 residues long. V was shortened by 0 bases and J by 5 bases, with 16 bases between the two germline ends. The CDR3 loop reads CSARDAGLWETEAFF. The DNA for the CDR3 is TGCAGTGCTAGAGATGCAGGCCTTTGGGAGACTGAAGCTTTCTTT.

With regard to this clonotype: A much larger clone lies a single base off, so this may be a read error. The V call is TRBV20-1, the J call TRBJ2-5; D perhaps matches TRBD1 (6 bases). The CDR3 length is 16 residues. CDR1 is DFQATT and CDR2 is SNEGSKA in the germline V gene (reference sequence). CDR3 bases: TGCAGTGCCGACACACACGGACAGTCGGGAAGCGAGACCCAGCACTTC. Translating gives CSADTHGQSGSETQHF.

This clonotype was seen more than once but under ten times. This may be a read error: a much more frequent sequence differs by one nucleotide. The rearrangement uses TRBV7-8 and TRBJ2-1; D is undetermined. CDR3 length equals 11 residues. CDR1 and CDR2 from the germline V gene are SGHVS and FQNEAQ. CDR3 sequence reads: CAGSLLYEQFF. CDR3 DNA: TGTGCCGGCAGCTTACTCTATGAGCAGTTCTTC.

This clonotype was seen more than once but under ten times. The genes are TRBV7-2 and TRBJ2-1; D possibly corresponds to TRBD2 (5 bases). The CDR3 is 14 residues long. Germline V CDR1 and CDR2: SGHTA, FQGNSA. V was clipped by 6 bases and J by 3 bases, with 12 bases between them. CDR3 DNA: TGTGCCAGCAGGCGACTAAATCTCTACAATGAGCAGTTCTTC. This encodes CASRRLNLYNEQFF.

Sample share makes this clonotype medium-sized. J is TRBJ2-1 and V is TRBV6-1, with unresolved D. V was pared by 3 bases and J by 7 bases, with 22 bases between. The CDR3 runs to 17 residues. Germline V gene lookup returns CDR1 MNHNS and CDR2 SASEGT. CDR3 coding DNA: TGTGCCAGCAGTGATCGAGCGTCCATGGGGTACGTGAATGAGCAGTTCTTC. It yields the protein CASSDRASMGYVNEQFF.

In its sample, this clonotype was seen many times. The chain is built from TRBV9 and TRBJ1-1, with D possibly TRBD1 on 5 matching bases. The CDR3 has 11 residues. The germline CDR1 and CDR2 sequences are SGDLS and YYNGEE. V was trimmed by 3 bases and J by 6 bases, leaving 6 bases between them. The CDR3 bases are TGTGCCAGCAGCGGAGGGGCTGAAGCTTTCTTT. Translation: CASSGGAEAFF.

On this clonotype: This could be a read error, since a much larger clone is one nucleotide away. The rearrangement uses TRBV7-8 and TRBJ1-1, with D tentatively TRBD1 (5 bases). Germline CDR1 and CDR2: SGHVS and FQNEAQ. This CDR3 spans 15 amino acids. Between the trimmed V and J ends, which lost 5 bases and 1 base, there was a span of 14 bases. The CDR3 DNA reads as TGTGCCAGCAGCCAACCGGTGGGGACGAACACTGAAGCTTTCTTT. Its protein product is CASSQPVGTNTEAFF.

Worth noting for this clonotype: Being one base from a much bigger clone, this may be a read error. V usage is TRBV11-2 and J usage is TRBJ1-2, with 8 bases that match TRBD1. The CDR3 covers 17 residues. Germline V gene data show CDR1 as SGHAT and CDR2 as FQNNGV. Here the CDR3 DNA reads TGTGCCCGCAGCTTAGCAATACCGACAGGGGAGGACTATGGCTACACCTTC. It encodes CARSLAIPTGEDYGYTF. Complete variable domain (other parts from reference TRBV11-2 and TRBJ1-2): EAGVAQSPRYKIIEKRQSVAFWCNPISGHATLYWYQQILGQGPKLLIQFQNNGVVDDSQLPKDRFSAERLKGVDSTLKIQPAKLEDSAVYLCARSLAIPTGEDYGYTFGSGTRLTVV.

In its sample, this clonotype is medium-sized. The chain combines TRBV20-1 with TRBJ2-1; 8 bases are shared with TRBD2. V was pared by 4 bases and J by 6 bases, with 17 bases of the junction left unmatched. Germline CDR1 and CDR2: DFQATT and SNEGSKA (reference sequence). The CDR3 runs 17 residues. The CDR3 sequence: CSAIFRGGGLGRNEQFF. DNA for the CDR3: TGCAGTGCTATTTTCAGGGGTGGGGGACTAGGTCGCAATGAGCAGTTCTTC.

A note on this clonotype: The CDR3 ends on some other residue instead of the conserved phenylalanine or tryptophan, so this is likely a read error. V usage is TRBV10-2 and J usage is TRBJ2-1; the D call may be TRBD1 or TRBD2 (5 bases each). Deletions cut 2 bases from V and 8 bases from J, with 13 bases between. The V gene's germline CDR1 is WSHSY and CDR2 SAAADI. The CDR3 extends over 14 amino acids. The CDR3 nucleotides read TGCGCCAGCAGTGAGGTGGGGGAGCGCTATGAGCAGTTCTCC. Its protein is CASSEVGERYEQFS.

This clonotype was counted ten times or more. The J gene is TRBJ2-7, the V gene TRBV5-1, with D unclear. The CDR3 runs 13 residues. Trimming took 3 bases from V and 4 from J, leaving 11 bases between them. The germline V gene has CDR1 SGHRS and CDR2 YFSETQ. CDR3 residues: CASSSTASYEQYF. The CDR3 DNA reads TGCGCCAGCAGCTCCACGGCCTCTTACGAGCAGTACTTC.

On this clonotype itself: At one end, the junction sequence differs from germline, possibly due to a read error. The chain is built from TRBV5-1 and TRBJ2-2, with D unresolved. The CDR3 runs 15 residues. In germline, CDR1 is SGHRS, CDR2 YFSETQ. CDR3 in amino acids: CASSSGQLHTGELFF. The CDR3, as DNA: TGCGCCAGCAGCTCGGGTCAGCTTCACACAGGGGAGCTGTTTTTT.

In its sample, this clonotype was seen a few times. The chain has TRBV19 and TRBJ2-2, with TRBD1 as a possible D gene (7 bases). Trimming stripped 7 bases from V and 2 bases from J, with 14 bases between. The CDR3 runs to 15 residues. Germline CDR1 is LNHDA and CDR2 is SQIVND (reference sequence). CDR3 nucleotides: TGTGCCAGTACCCACAGGGGACTCAACACCGGGGAGCTGTTTTTT. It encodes CASTHRGLNTGELFF.

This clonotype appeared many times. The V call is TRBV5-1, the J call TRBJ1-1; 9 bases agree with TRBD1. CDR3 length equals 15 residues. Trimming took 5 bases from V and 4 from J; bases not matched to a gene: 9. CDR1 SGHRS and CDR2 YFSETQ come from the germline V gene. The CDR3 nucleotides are TGCGCCAGCAGGAACCGGACAGGGGAGGCCACTGAAGCTTTCTTT. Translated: CASRNRTGEATEAFF.

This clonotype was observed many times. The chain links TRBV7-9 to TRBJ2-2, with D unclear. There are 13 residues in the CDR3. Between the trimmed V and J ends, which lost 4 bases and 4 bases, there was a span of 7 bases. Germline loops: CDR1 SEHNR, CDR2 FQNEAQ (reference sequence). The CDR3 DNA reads TGTGCCAGCAGCTGGGGAACCACCGGGGAGCTGTTTTTT. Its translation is CASSWGTTGELFF.

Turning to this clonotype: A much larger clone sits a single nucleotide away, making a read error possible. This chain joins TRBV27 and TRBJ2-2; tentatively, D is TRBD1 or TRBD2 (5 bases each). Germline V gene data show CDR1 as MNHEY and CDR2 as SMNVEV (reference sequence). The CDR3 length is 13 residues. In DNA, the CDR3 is TGTGCCAGCCAGGGTTTGGGCACCGGGGAGCTGGTTTTT. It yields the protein CASQGLGTGELVF.

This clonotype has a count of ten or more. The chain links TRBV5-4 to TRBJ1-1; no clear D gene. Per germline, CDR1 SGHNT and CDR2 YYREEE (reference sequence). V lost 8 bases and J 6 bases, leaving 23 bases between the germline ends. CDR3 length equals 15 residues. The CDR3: CASSTGGNPSAEAFF. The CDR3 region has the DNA TGTGCCAGTTCCACCGGTGGAAACCCATCGGCTGAAGCTTTCTTT. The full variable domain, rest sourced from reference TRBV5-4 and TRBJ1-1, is ETGVTQSPTHLIKTRGQQVTLRCSSQSGHNTVSWYQQALGQGPQFIFQYYREEENGRGNFPPRFSGLQFPNYSSELNVNALELDDSALYLCASSTGGNPSAEAFFGQGTRLTVV.

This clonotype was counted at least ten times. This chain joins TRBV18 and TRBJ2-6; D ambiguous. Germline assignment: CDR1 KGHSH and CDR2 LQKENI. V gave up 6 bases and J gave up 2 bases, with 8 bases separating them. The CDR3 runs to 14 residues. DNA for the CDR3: TGTGCCAGCTCCCCCGACACTGGGGCCAACGTCCTGACTTTC. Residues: CASSPDTGANVLTF.

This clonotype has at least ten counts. The CDR3 DNA follows: TGCAGTGCTAGATCGTATGGGAATTCACCCCTCCACTTT. It yields the protein CSARSYGNSPLHF. The chain uses TRBV20-1 and TRBJ1-6; the D is unclear. The CDR3 sequence is 13 residues long. Germline loops: CDR1 DFQATT, CDR2 SNEGSKA (reference sequence). V dropped 2 bases and J dropped 7 bases, with 9 bases sitting between them.

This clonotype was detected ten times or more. The CDR3 nucleotides are TGTGCCATCAGTGAAATAGGGATCCACGAGCAGTACTTC. Translation gives CAISEIGIHEQYF. The chain combines TRBV10-3 with TRBJ2-7, with D unresolved. Per the germline V gene, CDR1 is ENHRY and CDR2 is SYGVKD. The CDR3 runs 13 residues. Trimming left V 3 bases short and J 5 bases short, with 11 bases between.

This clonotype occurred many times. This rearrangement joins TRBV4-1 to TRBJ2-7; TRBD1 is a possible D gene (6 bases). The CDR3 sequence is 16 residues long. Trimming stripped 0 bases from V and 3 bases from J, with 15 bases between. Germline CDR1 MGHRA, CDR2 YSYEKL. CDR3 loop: CASSQDPRMTGYEQYF. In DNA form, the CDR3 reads TGCGCCAGCAGCCAAGATCCCCGGATGACAGGCTACGAGCAGTACTTC.

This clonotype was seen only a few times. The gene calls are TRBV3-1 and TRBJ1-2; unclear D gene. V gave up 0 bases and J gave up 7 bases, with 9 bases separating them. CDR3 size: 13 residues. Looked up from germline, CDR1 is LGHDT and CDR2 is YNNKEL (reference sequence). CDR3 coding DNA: TGTGCCAGCAGCCAAGAAGTTTGGCGTGGCTACACCTTC. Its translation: CASSQEVWRGYTF.